The next 20 T cell receptor beta chains were all read from a single sample in a study of cytomegalovirus exposure and HLA in healthy donors. PCR employed 60 Vbeta and 13 Jbeta primers. Sequencing used immunoSEQ multiplex PCR; TCRdb keeps in-frame clones, though not all of them. The sample shows 110,000 or so clones, 82% of them seen only once. Sequencing was carried out using PBMCs. The receptor source for this set is a woman between 18 and 29 years old in good health and CMV-seronegative.

V usage is TRBV29-1 and J usage is TRBJ1-3; D not certain. The CDR3 totals 14 residues. Germline V gene data show CDR1 as SQVTM and CDR2 as ANQGSEA. Deletions cut 3 bases from V and 0 bases from J, with 9 bases between. CDR3 protein: CSVEVLSSGNTIYF. Written as DNA, the CDR3 is TGCAGCGTTGAGGTCCTCAGCTCTGGAAACACCATATATTTT.

This clone was seen only a few times. V gene TRBV6-5 combines with J gene TRBJ1-3; maybe TRBD1 (6 bases). The germline V gene has CDR1 MNHEY and CDR2 SVGAGI. This CDR3 is 14 amino acids long. The V gene lost 6 bases and the J gene lost 4 bases, with 13 bases spanning the gap. CDR3 amino acids: CASRRTGTGNTIYF. The CDR3 region has the DNA TGTGCCAGCAGGAGAACAGGGACAGGAAACACCATATATTTT.

CDR3 region: CASSYSDRGGEQYF. CDR3 bases: TGTGCCAGCAGTTACTCGGACAGGGGGGGGGAGCAGTACTTC. The V gene is TRBV6-5, the J gene TRBJ2-7, with 10 bases fitting TRBD1. Germline V gene data show CDR1 as MNHEY and CDR2 as SVGAGI. This CDR3 region has 14 residues. Trimming removed 0 bases from V and 7 bases from J; junction bases left unmatched: 3.

The chain couples TRBV7-9 to TRBJ2-3; TRBD1 matches at 8 bases. V trimming: 3 bases; J trimming: 10 bases; junction bases outside the gene matches: 3. Germline V gene data show CDR1 as SEHNR and CDR2 as FQNEAQ (reference sequence). The CDR3 runs to 12 residues. This CDR3 is CASSLGQEAQYF. The CDR3 DNA is TGTGCCAGCAGCTTGGGACAGGAGGCGCAGTATTTT. Based on the CDR3 plus reference TRBV7-9 and TRBJ2-3, the full variable domain is DTGVSQNPRHKITKRGQNVTFRCDPISEHNRLYWYRQTLGQGPEFLTYFQNEAQLEKSRLLSDRFSAERPKGSFSTLEIQRTEQGDSAMYLCASSLGQEAQYFGPGTRLTVL.

J is TRBJ2-7 and V is TRBV28; the match to TRBD2 covers 8 bases. With 4 bases clipped from V and 3 bases from J, the junction kept 20 bases outside the gene matches. The CDR3 extends over 19 amino acids. Looked up from germline, CDR1 is MDHEN and CDR2 is SYDVKM. This chain's CDR3 is CASSSRGPTTGTRNYEQYF. CDR3 in DNA: TGTGCCAGCAGTTCTCGGGGCCCCACCACCGGGACTAGAAACTACGAGCAGTACTTC.

The chain is built from TRBV7-8 and TRBJ1-2; 10 bases are a match to TRBD1. Losses at the gene ends were 2 bases for V and 5 bases for J; bases not matched to a gene: 5. The CDR3 runs to 15 residues. Germline values: CDR1 SGHVS, CDR2 FQNEAQ. CDR3 protein: CASSLLTGGAYGYTF. The CDR3 nucleotides read TGTGCCAGCAGCTTACTGACAGGGGGCGCGTATGGCTACACCTTC.

The rearrangement joins TRBV11-2 to TRBJ1-1, with 10 bases matching TRBD1. V was pared by 5 bases and J by 0 bases, with 12 bases of the junction left unmatched. Per germline, CDR1 SGHAT and CDR2 FQNNGV. The CDR3 runs 18 residues. For the CDR3, the DNA is TGTGCCAGCAGCCCAAGGGACAGGGGAACTATTATGAACACTGAAGCTTTCTTT. This encodes CASSPRDRGTIMNTEAFF.

The chain has TRBV11-2 and TRBJ1-2; 10 bases agree with TRBD1. Trimming removed 3 bases from V and 5 bases from J; junction bases left unmatched: 0. This CDR3 contains 13 residues. From germline, CDR1 is SGHAT and CDR2 FQNNGV. CDR3 sequence: CASSLDRGYGYTF. The CDR3 DNA reads TGTGCCAGCAGCTTGGACAGGGGGTATGGCTACACCTTC.

V usage is TRBV9 and J usage is TRBJ1-1, with D unclear. With 3 bases removed from V and 0 bases from J, the gap between germline ends came to 6 bases. CDR3 size: 13 residues. The germline gives CDR1 SGDLS, CDR2 YYNGEE. The CDR3 protein is CASSAQVNTEAFF. As DNA, the CDR3 is TGTGCCAGCAGCGCCCAGGTGAACACTGAAGCTTTCTTT.

The chain carries TRBV6-5 and TRBJ2-7; tentative D call: TRBD1 (5 bases). Per germline, CDR1 MNHEY and CDR2 SVGAGI. The CDR3 covers 14 residues. Trimming left V 6 bases short and J 6 bases short, with 18 bases between. CDR3 region: CASRPQGAVIEQYF. As DNA, the CDR3 is TGTGCCAGCAGACCACAAGGGGCAGTAATCGAGCAGTACTTC.

This clone was counted only a few times. V gene TRBV5-4 combines with J gene TRBJ2-3; D is perhaps TRBD1 (5 bases). With 0 bases removed from V and 3 bases from J, the gap between germline ends came to 11 bases. The germline CDR1 and CDR2 sequences are SGHNT and YYREEE (reference sequence). The CDR3 sequence is 15 residues long. The CDR3 spells CASSLAGPRTDTQYF. DNA for the CDR3: TGTGCCAGCAGCTTGGCAGGGCCGCGGACAGATACGCAGTATTTT. The full variable domain, rest sourced from reference TRBV5-4 and TRBJ2-3, is ETGVTQSPTHLIKTRGQQVTLRCSSQSGHNTVSWYQQALGQGPQFIFQYYREEENGRGNFPPRFSGLQFPNYSSELNVNALELDDSALYLCASSLAGPRTDTQYFGPGTRLTVL.

The chain has TRBV6-5 and TRBJ2-3; D call uncertain. Germline loops: CDR1 MNHEY, CDR2 SVGAGI. Trimming pared 2 bases from V and 5 bases from J, leaving 8 bases between. The CDR3 is 13 residues long. The CDR3 sequence: CASSYNPGDTQYF. The DNA of the CDR3 is TGTGCCAGCAGTTACAACCCGGGAGATACGCAGTATTTT.

The gene calls are TRBV29-1 and TRBJ1-1, with D perhaps matching TRBD1 (5 bases). The germline V and J ends were trimmed by 6 bases and 4 bases, with 9 bases remaining between them. The CDR3 sequence is 11 residues long. The germline V gene has CDR1 SQVTM and CDR2 ANQGSEA. In DNA, the CDR3 is TGCAGCGTAAGGGGAATCACTGAAGCTTTCTTT. It is translated as CSVRGITEAFF.

Comments on this clone: One junction end disagrees with the germline gene, perhaps due to a read error. The genes are TRBV7-9 and TRBJ2-7; D possibly corresponds to TRBD1 (6 bases). This CDR3 has 12 amino acids. Germline loops: CDR1 SEHNR, CDR2 FQNEAQ (reference sequence). The CDR3 is CSSSQGSYEQYF. As DNA, the CDR3 is TGTTCCAGCAGCCAGGGGTCCTACGAGCAGTACTTC.

In the case of this clone: An end of the junction differs from the germline gene, which may be a read error. The CDR3 DNA sequence: TGTGTCAGCAGTTACCGGAGAAACACTGAAGCTTTCTTT. It yields the protein CVSSYRRNTEAFF. The gene calls are TRBV6-6 and TRBJ1-1, with no clear D. From germline, CDR1 is MNHNY and CDR2 SVGAGI (reference sequence). CDR3 length equals 13 residues.

The V gene is TRBV5-5, the J gene TRBJ1-1; 10 bases are a match to TRBD1. The V and J ends lost 5 bases and 3 bases, in that order; junction bases with no gene match: 7. The CDR3 is 15 amino acids. From germline, CDR1 is SGHKS and CDR2 YYEKEE (reference sequence). CDR3 loop: CASREDRGVHTEAFF. The CDR3 nucleotides are TGTGCCAGCAGAGAGGACAGGGGGGTACACACTGAAGCTTTCTTT.

The chain carries TRBV19 and TRBJ2-2; the D gene is possibly TRBD1 (6 bases). Between the trimmed V and J ends, which lost 7 bases and 5 bases, there was a span of 14 bases. Germline loops: CDR1 LNHDA, CDR2 SQIVND (reference sequence). This CDR3 spans 14 amino acids. The CDR3 DNA reads TGTGCCAGTACGAGGGGGAAAGAGACCGGGGAGCTGTTTTTT. Protein: CASTRGKETGELFF.

This clone was observed once. This sequence joins TRBV18 and TRBJ1-4; 9 bases align to TRBD1. Germline V lookup: CDR1 KGHSH, CDR2 LQKENI. The CDR3 runs to 15 residues. The V segment lost 4 bases and the J segment 3 bases; nucleotides outside the gene matches: 3. The CDR3 DNA follows: TGTGCCAGCTCACTAACAGGGGGCTCTAATGAAAAACTGTTTTTT. Translating it yields CASSLTGGSNEKLFF.

The rearrangement uses TRBV11-2 and TRBJ1-2; 7 bases match TRBD1. The CDR3 has 17 residues. Germline CDR1 is SGHAT and CDR2 is FQNNGV. The J segment lost 4 bases and the V segment lost 0 bases, leaving 11 bases of the junction unmatched. The DNA of the CDR3 is TGTGCCAGCAGCTTAGATATCAAGGGGGCGTCGCCCTATGGCTACACCTTC. It yields the protein CASSLDIKGASPYGYTF. Filled out from reference TRBV11-2 and TRBJ1-2, the complete variable domain reads EAGVAQSPRYKIIEKRQSVAFWCNPISGHATLYWYQQILGQGPKLLIQFQNNGVVDDSQLPKDRFSAERLKGVDSTLKIQPAKLEDSAVYLCASSLDIKGASPYGYTFGSGTRLTVV.

V is TRBV4-1 and J is TRBJ2-7; D is perhaps TRBD1 (6 bases). The CDR3 consists of 15 residues. V was trimmed by 4 bases and J by 3 bases, leaving 16 bases between them. Germline V gene data show CDR1 as MGHRA and CDR2 as YSYEKL. CDR3 region: CASSPVGRGVYEQYF. DNA of the CDR3: TGCGCCAGCAGCCCAGTCGGCAGGGGAGTCTACGAGCAGTACTTC.